What follows are 7 T cell receptor beta chains derived from one specimen sequenced in a study of shared clonotypes between healthy human individuals. Profiling relied on immunoSEQ multiplex PCR, and the TCRdb table lists in-frame clones only, not all of them. The table records about 2.4 million clones, over 85% of them present only once. The source material was naive CD4+ T cells from PBMCs. Subset reported: CD45RA+ positively selected. These TCRs come from a man in his late teens or twenties in good health. Some clones in this sample may be carry-over from other donors' samples.

V usage is TRBV5-1 and J usage is TRBJ2-1; D unclear. V was cut by 3 bases and J by 8 bases, with 15 bases left in between. Germline V gene data show CDR1 as SGHRS and CDR2 as YFSETQ. The CDR3 consists of 14 residues. Here the CDR3 reads CASSWVGGEDEQFF. CDR3 in DNA: TGCGCCAGCAGCTGGGTGGGTGGTGAAGATGAGCAGTTCTTC.

The chain combines TRBV6-5 with TRBJ2-1; 7 positions match TRBD1. In germline, CDR1 is MNHEY, CDR2 SVGAGI. V trimming: 8 bases; J trimming: 3 bases; junction bases outside the gene matches: 10. The CDR3 is made up of 15 amino acids. CDR3 sequence (DNA): TGTGCCAGCTCCCGGCAAGGGGGCAACTACAATGAGCAGTTCTTC. It translates to CASSRQGGNYNEQFF.

The J gene is TRBJ2-6, the V gene TRBV10-3; D not resolved. The CDR3 runs 15 residues. Germline V gene data show CDR1 as ENHRY and CDR2 as SYGVKD. V lost 8 bases to trimming and J lost 4 bases, with 15 bases between them. The CDR3 nucleotides are TGTGCCATCTCCCAGGCCCAAGGGGGGGCCAACGTCCTGACTTTC. This codes for CAISQAQGGANVLTF.

J is TRBJ2-3 and V is TRBV4-3; D call uncertain. The germline CDR1 and CDR2 sequences are LGHNA and YSLEER. Deletions cut 4 bases from V and 6 bases from J, with 14 bases between. The length of the CDR3 is 14 residues. The CDR3 DNA sequence: TGCGCCAGCAGCCTTAACGGGCCTCCGGATACGCAGTATTTT. It codes for CASSLNGPPDTQYF.

The chain is built from TRBV6-1 and TRBJ1-1; no clear D. The V end lost 8 bases, the J end lost 5 bases, and 9 bases lay between the germline ends. CDR1 is MNHNS and CDR2 is SASEGT in the germline V gene. The CDR3 has 11 residues. As DNA, the CDR3 is TGTGCCAGCGGAGCCGGGACTGAAGCTTTCTTT. Protein product: CASGAGTEAFF.

This clone has just one count. This sequence joins TRBV7-3 and TRBJ2-3, with 7 nucleotides matching TRBD2. The junction had 8 bases not matched to a gene; V was cut back by 0 bases and J by 2 bases. The CDR3 runs 17 residues. Germline V gene data show CDR1 as SGHTA and CDR2 as FQGTGA. Here the CDR3 DNA reads TGTGCCAGCAGCTTAACTGGGGCTAGCGGATACACAGATACGCAGTATTTT. Translation gives CASSLTGASGYTDTQYF.

The V gene is TRBV28, the J gene TRBJ1-1; TRBD1 matches 10 bases. After removal of 6 bases from V and 4 bases from J, the junction contained 5 bases not matched to a gene. The CDR3 spans 14 residues. Germline lookup yields CDR1 MDHEN and CDR2 SYDVKM. CDR3 region: CASRDRGRSTEAFF. CDR3 DNA sequence: TGTGCCAGCAGAGACAGGGGGCGAAGCACTGAAGCTTTCTTT.